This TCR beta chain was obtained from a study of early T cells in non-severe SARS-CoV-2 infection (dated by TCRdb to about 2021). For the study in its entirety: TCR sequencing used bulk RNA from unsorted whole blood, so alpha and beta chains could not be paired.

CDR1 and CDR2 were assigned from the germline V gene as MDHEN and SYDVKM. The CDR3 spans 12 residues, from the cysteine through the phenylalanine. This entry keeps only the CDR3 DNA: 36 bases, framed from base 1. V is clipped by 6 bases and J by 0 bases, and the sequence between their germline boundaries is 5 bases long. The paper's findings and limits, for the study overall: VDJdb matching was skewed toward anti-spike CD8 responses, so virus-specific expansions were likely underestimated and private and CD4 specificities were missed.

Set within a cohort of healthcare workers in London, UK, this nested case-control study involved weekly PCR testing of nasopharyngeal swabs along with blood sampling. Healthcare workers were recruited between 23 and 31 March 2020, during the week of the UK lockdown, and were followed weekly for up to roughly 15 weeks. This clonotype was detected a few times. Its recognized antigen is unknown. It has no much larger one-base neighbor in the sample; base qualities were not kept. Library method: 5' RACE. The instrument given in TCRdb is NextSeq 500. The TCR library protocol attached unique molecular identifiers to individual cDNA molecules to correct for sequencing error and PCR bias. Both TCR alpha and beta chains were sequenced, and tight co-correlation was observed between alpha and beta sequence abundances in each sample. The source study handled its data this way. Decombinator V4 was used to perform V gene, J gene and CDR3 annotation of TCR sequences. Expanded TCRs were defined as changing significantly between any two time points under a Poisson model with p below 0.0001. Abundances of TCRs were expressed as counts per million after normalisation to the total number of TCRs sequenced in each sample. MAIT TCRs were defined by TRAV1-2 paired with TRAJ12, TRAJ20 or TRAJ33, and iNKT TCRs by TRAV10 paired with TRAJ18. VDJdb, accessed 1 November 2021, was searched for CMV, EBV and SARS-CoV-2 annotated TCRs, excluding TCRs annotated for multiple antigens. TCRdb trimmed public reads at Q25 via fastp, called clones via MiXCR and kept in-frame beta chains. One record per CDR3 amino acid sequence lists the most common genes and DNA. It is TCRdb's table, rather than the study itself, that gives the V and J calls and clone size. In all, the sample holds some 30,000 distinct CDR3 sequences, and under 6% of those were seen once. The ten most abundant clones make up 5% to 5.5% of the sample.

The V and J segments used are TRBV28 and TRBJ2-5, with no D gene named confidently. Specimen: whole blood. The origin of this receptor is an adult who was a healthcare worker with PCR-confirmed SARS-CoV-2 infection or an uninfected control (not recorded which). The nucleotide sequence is TGTGCCAGCAGCCTGAACCAAGAGACCCAGTACTTC. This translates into CASSLNQETQYF.